This T cell receptor (beta chain) emerged from a study of blood T cell repertoires in COVID-19. A few counts support this clone. TCRdb keeps only in-frame clones here, not all; method: immunoSEQ multiplex PCR. Of 150,000 to 180,000 clones in the sample, 65% to 90% were seen once. The source is a woman aged 55-70 years with COVID-19, enrolled during active disease. Sequencing was carried out using peripheral blood.

CDR3 sequence reads: CAISSPTGFGNTIYF. The DNA for the CDR3 is TGTGCCATCAGCTCACCGACAGGGTTTGGAAACACCATATATTTT. V is TRBV10-3 and J is TRBJ1-3, with 7 bases lining up with TRBD1. The CDR3 sequence is 15 residues long. In germline, CDR1 is ENHRY, CDR2 SYGVKD. V trimming: 6 bases; J trimming: 3 bases; junction bases outside the gene matches: 8.